Listed below are T cell receptor beta chains from one sample, sequenced in a study of beta chain features in type 1 diabetes. Sequenced by immunoSEQ multiplex PCR; TCRdb stores in-frame clones only, minus some. The sample has roughly 380,000 clones, less than 20% seen once; the top ten hold under 0.055%. The material sequenced was naive CD4+ T cells from blood. The receptors were gathered from a woman between 18 and 29 years old in good health. CDR3s include the opening cysteine and the closing phenylalanine or tryptophan. Clone size is shown for a subset of rows, as once, few, many or a class of expanded clone.

-,TRBV7-2,CASSFARSTDTQYF
-,TRBV7-3,CASSIRAGQDYEQYF
few,TRBV19,CASSLPGQGLRSNYGYTF
few,TRBV10-3,CAISEQGQGGYTF
few,TRBV18,CASSPKASRGEQFF
few,TRBV7-9,CASTGGTSGTRPETQYF
few,TRBV5-1,CASSFMEIEQGDIQYF
few,TRBV19,CASEQALSSGIQYF
-,TRBV7-9,CASSRTVEIRGQYF
few,TRBV10-3,CAISDIGASSYEQYF
-,TRBV10-2,CASRDRVGTEAFF
-,TRBV2,CASIRTSSQETQYF
-,TRBV13,CASSMDRGVGGYTF
-,TRBV9,CASSVGQNAKNIQYF
few,TRBV27,CASSLSTGSILNTGELFF
-,TRBV29-1,CSVDRQTNTEAFF
-,TRBV4-2,CASSQDLLAGGGKTQYF
-,TRBV5-1,CASSYGTSGRPQETQYF
-,TRBV4-3,CASSQARGGRGGYTF
few,TRBV5-4,CASRPKTGGNYGYTF
-,TRBV29-1,CSVDPGHNQPQHF
-,TRBV18,CASSPQGQSGTEAFF
few,TRBV5-4,CASSRTSGDTDTQYF
-,TRBV10-3,CASGTSGETQYF
-,TRBV10-3,CAISVGQNYEQYF
-,TRBV4-2,CASRWTGRDTEAFF
few,TRBV30,CAWTGNTGELFF
-,TRBV7-2,CASSLSPRAGSQFF
-,TRBV7-3,CASSFGGGAGNEQFF
-,TRBV4-1,CASSQDTVNQPQHF
few,TRBV5-4,CASRSGQSSTEQYF
-,TRBV5-4,CASSLSLAGVYEQYF
-,TRBV5-1,CASSYTPDRVLETQYF
few,TRBV4-3,CASSQEAGQGAGEQFF
few,TRBV2,CASRLGLAGETQYF
-,TRBV25-1,CASSAERRAGHPNAEQYF
-,TRBV5-1,CASSSQGLAESRDTQYF
many,TRBV10-3,CAISTANSPLHF
-,TRBV5-8,CAGPGLAGSDTQYF
-,TRBV4-1,CASSLESGSSTDTQYF
-,TRBV27,CASSLQGETQYF
-,TRBV7-2,CASSLGGGYQETQYF
-,TRBV5-1,CASSFSKGADTEAFF
-,TRBV5-4,CASSLEAGRNTGELFF
few,TRBV7-9,CASSLQGSSGNTIYF
few,TRBV5-1,CASSLGDGTQYF
few,TRBV7-6,CASSRGQGSVNTEAFF
-,TRBV4-2,CASSQPRPNTGELFF
-,TRBV29-1,CSVSGRAVDTQYF